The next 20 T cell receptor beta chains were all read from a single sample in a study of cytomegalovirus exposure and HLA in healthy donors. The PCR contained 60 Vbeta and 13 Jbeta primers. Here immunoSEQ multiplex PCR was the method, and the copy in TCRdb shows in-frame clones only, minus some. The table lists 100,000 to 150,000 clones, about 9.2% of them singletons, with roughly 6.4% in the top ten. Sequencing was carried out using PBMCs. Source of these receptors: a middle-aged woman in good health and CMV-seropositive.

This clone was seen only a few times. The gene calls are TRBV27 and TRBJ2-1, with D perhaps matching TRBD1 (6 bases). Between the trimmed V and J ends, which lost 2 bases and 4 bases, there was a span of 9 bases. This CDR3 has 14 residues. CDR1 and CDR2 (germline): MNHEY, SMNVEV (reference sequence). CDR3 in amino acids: CASSLGTIYNEQFF. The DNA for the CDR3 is TGTGCCAGCAGTTTAGGGACAATTTACAATGAGCAGTTCTTC.

The CDR3: CASSPLPGRGGTDTQYF. CDR3 DNA: TGTGCCAGCTCACCACTACCAGGGAGGGGAGGCACAGATACGCAGTATTTT. The chain is built from TRBV18 and TRBJ2-3; the match to TRBD2 covers 7 bases. The CDR3 is 17 residues long. Germline V gives CDR1 KGHSH, CDR2 LQKENI. V lost 1 base and J lost 1; bases outside the gene matches: 8.

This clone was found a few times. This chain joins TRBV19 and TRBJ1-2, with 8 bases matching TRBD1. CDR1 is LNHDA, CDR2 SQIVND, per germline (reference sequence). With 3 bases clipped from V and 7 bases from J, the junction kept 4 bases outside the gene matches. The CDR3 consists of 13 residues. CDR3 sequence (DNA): TGTGCCAGTAGTATCCCGACAGGGGTTGGCTACACCTTC. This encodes CASSIPTGVGYTF.

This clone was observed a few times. The CDR3 reads CASSYRTSDPGELFF. CDR3 in DNA: TGTGCCAGCAGTTACCGGACTAGCGACCCCGGGGAGCTGTTTTTT. The chain recombines TRBV6-6 with TRBJ2-2; 9 bases are a match to TRBD2. This CDR3 is built from 15 residues. J was trimmed by 6 bases and V by 2 bases; bases with no gene match: 4. CDR1 is MNHNY, CDR2 SVGAGI, per germline (reference sequence).

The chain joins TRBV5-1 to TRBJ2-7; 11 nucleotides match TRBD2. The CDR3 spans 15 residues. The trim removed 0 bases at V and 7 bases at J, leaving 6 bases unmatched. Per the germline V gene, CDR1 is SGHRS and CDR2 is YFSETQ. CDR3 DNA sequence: TGCGCCAGCAGCTTGGGACTAGCGGGGCCTGGGGAGCAGTACTTC. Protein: CASSLGLAGPGEQYF.

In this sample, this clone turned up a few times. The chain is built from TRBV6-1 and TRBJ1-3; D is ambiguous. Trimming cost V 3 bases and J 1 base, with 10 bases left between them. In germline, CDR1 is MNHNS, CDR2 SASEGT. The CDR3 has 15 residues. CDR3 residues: CASSDGWNSGNTIYF. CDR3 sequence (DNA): TGTGCCAGCAGTGACGGGTGGAATTCTGGAAACACCATATATTTT.

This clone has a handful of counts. CDR3 protein: CASSLVRTGRLGYTF. In nucleotides, the CDR3 is TGTGCCAGCAGCTTAGTTAGGACAGGGCGGCTTGGCTACACCTTC. V usage is TRBV7-9 and J usage is TRBJ1-2; the match to TRBD1 covers 8 bases. The germline CDR1 and CDR2 sequences are SEHNR and FQNEAQ (reference sequence). Trimming removed 1 base from V and 7 bases from J; junction bases left unmatched: 8. This CDR3 region has 15 residues.

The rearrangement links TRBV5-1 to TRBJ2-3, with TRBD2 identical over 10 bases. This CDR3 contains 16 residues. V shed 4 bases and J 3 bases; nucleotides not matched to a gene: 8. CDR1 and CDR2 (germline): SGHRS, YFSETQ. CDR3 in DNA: TGCGCCAGCAGCACCCAACCTAGCGGGGGAACAGATACGCAGTATTTT. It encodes CASSTQPSGGTDTQYF.

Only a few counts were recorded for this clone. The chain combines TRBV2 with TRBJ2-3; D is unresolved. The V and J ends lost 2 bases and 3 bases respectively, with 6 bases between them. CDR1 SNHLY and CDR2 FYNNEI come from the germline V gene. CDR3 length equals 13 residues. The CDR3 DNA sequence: TGTGCCAGCAGTGAAACTCGAACAGATACGCAGTATTTT. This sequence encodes CASSETRTDTQYF.

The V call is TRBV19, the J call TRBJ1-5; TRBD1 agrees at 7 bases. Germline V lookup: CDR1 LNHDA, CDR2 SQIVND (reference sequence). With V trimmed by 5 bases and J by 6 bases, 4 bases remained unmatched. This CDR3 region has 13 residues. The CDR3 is CASSDRAFQPQHF. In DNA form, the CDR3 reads TGTGCCAGTAGTGACAGGGCTTTTCAGCCCCAGCATTTT.

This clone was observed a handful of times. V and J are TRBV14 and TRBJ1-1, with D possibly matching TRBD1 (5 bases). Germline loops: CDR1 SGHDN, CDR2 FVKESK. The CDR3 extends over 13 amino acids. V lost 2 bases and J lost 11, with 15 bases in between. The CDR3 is CASSQKEGLRAFF. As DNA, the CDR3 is TGTGCCAGCAGCCAAAAGGAGGGGCTGAGGGCTTTCTTT.

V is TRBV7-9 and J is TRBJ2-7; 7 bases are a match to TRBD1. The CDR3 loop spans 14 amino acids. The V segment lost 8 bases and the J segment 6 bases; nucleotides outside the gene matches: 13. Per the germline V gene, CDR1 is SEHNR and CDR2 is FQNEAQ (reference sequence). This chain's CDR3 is CASARGQQTSEQYF. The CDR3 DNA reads TGTGCCAGCGCGAGGGGACAGCAGACTTCCGAGCAGTACTTC.

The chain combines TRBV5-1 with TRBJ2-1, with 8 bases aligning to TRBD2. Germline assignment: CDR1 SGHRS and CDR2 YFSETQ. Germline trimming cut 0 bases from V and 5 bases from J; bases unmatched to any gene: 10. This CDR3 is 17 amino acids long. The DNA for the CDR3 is TGCGCCAGCAGCTTGGTAGCGGGGCTCCCGTCAAACAATGAGCAGTTCTTC. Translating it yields CASSLVAGLPSNNEQFF.

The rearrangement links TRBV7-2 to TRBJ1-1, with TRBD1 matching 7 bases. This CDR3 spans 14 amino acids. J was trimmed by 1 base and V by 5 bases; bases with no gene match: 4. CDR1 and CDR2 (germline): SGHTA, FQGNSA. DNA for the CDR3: TGTGCCAGCAGCCTCGGGACAGCGAACACTGAAGCTTTCTTT. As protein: CASSLGTANTEAFF. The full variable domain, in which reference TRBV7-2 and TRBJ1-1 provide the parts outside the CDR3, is GAGVSQSPSNKVTEKGKDVELRCDPISGHTALYWYRQSLGQGLEFLIYFQGNSAPDKSGLPSDRFSAERTGGSVSTLTIQRTQQEDSAVYLCASSLGTANTEAFFGQGTRLTVV.

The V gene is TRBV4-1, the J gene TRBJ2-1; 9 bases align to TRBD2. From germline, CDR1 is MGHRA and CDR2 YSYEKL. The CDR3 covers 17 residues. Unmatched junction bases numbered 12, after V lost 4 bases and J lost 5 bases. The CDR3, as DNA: TGCGCCAGCAGCCCTGGGGTAGCGGGGGCCGTGAACAATGAGCAGTTCTTC. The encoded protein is CASSPGVAGAVNNEQFF.

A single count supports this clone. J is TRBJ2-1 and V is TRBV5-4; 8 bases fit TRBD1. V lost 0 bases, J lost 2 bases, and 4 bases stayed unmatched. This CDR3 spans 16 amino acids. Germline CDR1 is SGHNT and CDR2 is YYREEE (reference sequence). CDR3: CASSLGDRGAYNEQFF. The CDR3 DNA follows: TGTGCCAGCAGCTTGGGTGACAGGGGCGCCTACAATGAGCAGTTCTTC. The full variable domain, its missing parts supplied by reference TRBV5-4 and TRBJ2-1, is ETGVTQSPTHLIKTRGQQVTLRCSSQSGHNTVSWYQQALGQGPQFIFQYYREEENGRGNFPPRFSGLQFPNYSSELNVNALELDDSALYLCASSLGDRGAYNEQFFGPGTRLTVL.

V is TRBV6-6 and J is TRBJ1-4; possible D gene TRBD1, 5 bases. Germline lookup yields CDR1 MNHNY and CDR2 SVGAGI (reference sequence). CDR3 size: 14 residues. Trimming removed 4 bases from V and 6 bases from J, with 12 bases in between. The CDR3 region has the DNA TGTGCCAGCAGTTTTTTGGGGGGGGATGAAAAACTGTTTTTT. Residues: CASSFLGGDEKLFF.

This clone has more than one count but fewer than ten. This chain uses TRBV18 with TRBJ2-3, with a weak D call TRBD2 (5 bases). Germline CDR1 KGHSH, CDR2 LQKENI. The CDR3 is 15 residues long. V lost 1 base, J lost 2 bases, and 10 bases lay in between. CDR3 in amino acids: CASSPRPGITDTQYF. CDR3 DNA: TGTGCCAGCTCACCACGACCCGGGATCACAGATACGCAGTATTTT.

CDR3 amino acids: CASSSLTGPDTQYF. The DNA of the CDR3 is TGTGCCAGCAGTTCCTTGACAGGGCCAGATACGCAGTATTTT. The chain links TRBV25-1 to TRBJ2-3; 7 bases map to TRBD1. After removal of 5 bases from V and 4 bases from J, the junction contained 6 bases not matched to a gene. Germline-derived CDR1 and CDR2 are MGHDK and SYGVNS. This CDR3 contains 14 residues.

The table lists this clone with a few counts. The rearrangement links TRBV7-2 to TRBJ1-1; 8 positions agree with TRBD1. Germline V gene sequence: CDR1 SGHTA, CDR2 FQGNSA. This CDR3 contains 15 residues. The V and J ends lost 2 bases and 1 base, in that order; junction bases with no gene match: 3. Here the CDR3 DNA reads TGTGCCAGCAGCTTATGGACAGGGCAGAACACTGAAGCTTTCTTT. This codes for CASSLWTGQNTEAFF.